The sequence of this TCR beta chain was determined in a study of metastatic and nonmetastatic thyroid tumors. Study-wide findings and caveats: When malignant thyroid tumors were compared with benign nodules, TCR beta diversity was reportedly significantly higher in the malignant tumors. This held in both blood and tumor samples.

No treatment had been given to any patient before thyroid surgery. This clone was detected many times. The target antigen is unknown. In the same sample, other DNA sequences code for this CDR3. The CDR3 has 13 amino acids. Losses at the gene ends were 6 bases for V and 9 bases for J; bases not matched to a gene: 9. CDR1 is SNHLY and CDR2 is FYNNEI in the germline V gene. Using MiXCR, TCRdb reanalyzed the PCR reads. The sample yields tens of thousands of clones, about 4% seen once. The gene calls are TRBV2 and TRBJ2-7, with TRBD1 matching over 9 bases. The receptor comes from a female donor with papillary thyroid cancer or a benign thyroid nodule (not recorded which). Some clones in this sample may be carry-over from other donors' samples. Sequencing input: blood. The CDR3 sequence is CASRGQGVAWQYF. CDR3 bases: TGTGCCAGCAGGGGACAGGGCGTCGCGTGGCAGTACTTC.